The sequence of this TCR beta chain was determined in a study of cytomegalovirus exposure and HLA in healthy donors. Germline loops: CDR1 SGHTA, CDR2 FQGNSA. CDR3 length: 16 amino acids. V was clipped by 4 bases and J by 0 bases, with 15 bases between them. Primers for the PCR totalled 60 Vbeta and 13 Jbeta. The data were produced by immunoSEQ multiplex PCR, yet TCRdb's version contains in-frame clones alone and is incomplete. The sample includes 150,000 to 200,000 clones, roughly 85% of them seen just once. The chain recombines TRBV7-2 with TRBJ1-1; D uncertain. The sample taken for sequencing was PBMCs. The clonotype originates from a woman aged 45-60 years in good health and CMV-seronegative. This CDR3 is CASSSRERAMNTEAFF. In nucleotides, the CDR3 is TGTGCCAGCAGCTCGAGGGAAAGGGCGATGAACACTGAAGCTTTCTTT.